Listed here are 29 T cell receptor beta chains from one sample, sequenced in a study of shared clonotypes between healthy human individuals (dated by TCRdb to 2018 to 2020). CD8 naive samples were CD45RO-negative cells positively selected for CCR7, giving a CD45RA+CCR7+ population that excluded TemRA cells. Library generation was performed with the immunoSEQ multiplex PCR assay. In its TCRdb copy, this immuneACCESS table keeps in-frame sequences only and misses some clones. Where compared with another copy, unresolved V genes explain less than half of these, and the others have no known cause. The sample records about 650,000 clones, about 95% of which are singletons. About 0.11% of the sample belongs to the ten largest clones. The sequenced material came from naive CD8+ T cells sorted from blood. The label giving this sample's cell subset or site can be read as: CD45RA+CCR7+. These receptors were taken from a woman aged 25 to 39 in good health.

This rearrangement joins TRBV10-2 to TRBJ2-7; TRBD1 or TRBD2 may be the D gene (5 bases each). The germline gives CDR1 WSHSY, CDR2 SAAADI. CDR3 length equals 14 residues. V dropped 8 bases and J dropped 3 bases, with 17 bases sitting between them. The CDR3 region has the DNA TGCGCCAGCGCCGGGGACGGACGGTACTACGAGCAGTACTTC. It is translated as CASAGDGRYYEQYF.

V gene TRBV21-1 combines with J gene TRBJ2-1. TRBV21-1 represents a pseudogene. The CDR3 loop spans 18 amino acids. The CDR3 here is CASSKVIKVFYPYNEQFF. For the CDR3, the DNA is TGTGCCAGCAGCAAAGTCATCAAGGTATTCTACCCATACAATGAGCAGTTCTTC.

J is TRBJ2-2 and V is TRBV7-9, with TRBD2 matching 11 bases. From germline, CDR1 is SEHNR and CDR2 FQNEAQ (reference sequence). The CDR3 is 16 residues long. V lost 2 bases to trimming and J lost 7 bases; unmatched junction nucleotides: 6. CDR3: CASSLLTSGSGGELFF. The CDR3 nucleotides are TGTGCCAGCAGCTTACTCACTAGCGGGAGCGGCGGGGAGCTGTTTTTT. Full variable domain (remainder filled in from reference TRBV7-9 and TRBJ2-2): DTGVSQNPRHKITKRGQNVTFRCDPISEHNRLYWYRQTLGQGPEFLTYFQNEAQLEKSRLLSDRFSAERPKGSFSTLEIQRTEQGDSAMYLCASSLLTSGSGGELFFGEGSRLTVL.

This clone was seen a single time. The CDR3 loop reads CASSIPGQGDYGYTF. The CDR3 DNA follows: TGTGCCAGCAGCATACCGGGACAGGGGGACTATGGCTACACCTTC. This chain links TRBV5-6 with TRBJ1-2; 11 nucleotides agree with TRBD1. Germline-derived CDR1 and CDR2 are SGHDT and YYEEEE. The J segment lost 3 bases and the V segment lost 4 bases, leaving 5 bases of the junction unmatched. The length of the CDR3 is 15 residues. Full variable domain (rest looked up from reference TRBV5-6 and TRBJ1-2): DAGVTQSPTHLIKTRGQQVTLRCSPKSGHDTVSWYQQALGQGPQFIFQYYEEEERQRGNFPDRFSGHQFPNYSSELNVNALLLGDSALYLCASSIPGQGDYGYTFGSGTRLTVV.

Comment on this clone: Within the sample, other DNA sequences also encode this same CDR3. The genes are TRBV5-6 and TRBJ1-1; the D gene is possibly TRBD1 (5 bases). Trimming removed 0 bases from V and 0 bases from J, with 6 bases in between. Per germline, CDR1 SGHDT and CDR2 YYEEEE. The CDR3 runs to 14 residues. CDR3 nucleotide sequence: TGTGCCAGCAGCTTGGACAGGCTGAACACTGAAGCTTTCTTT. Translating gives CASSLDRLNTEAFF.

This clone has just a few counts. CDR3 in amino acids: CASSEVGQRGTDTQYF. In DNA form, the CDR3 reads TGTGCCAGCAGTGAAGTCGGGCAGCGGGGCACAGATACGCAGTATTTT. The gene calls are TRBV2 and TRBJ2-3; TRBD2 might be the D (6 bases). Per germline, CDR1 SNHLY and CDR2 FYNNEI. The V gene lost 1 base and the J gene lost 1 base, with 12 bases spanning the gap. The CDR3 sequence is 16 residues long.

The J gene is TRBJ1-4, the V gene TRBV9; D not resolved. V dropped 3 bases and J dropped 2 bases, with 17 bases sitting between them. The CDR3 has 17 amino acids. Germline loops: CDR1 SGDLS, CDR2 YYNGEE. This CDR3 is CASSAEAGSWTNEKLFF. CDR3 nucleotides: TGTGCCAGCAGCGCCGAGGCGGGGTCGTGGACTAATGAAAAACTGTTTTTT.

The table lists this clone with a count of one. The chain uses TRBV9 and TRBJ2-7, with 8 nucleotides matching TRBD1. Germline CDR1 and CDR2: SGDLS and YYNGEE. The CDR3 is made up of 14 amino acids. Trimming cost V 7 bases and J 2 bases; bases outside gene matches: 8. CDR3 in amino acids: CASSRGRDPYEQYF. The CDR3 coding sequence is TGTGCCAGCTCCAGGGGGCGGGACCCCTACGAGCAGTACTTC. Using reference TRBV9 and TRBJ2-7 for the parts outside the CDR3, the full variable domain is DSGVTQTPKHLITATGQRVTLRCSPRSGDLSVYWYQQSLDQGLQFLIQYYNGEERAKGNILERFSAQQFPDLHSELNLSSLELGDSALYFCASSRGRDPYEQYFGPGTRLTVT.

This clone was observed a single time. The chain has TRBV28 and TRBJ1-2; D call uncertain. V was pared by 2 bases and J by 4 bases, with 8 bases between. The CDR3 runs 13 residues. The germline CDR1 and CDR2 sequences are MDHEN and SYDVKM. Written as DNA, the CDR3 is TGTGCCAGCAGTTTAAGTCGGCTCTATGGCTACACCTTC. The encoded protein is CASSLSRLYGYTF.

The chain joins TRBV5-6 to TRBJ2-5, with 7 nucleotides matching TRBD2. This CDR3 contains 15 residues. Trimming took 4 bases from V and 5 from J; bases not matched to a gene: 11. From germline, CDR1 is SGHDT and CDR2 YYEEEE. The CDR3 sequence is CASSPLGGLAETQYF. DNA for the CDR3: TGTGCCAGCAGCCCATTGGGAGGGCTCGCGGAGACCCAGTACTTC.

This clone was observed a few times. CDR3 bases: TGTGCCAGCAGTCAGACAAATTACGAGCAGTACTTC. Its translation is CASSQTNYEQYF. The chain uses TRBV28 and TRBJ2-7; unclear D gene. The germline V and J ends were trimmed by 5 bases and 4 bases, with 9 bases remaining between them. CDR3 size: 12 residues. Per the germline V gene, CDR1 is MDHEN and CDR2 is SYDVKM.

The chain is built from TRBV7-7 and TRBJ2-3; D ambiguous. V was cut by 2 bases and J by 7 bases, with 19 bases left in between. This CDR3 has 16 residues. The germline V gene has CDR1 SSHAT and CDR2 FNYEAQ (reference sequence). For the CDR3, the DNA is TGTGCCAGCAGCTTAAAAGGTGGTAGGTTTTTCAATACGCAGTATTTT. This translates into CASSLKGGRFFNTQYF.

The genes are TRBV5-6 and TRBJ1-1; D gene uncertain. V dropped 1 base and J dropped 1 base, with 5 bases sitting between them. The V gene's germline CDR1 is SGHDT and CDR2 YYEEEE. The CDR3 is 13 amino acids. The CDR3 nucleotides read TGTGCCAGCAGCTTGTGGGGGAACACTGAAGCTTTCTTT. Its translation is CASSLWGNTEAFF.

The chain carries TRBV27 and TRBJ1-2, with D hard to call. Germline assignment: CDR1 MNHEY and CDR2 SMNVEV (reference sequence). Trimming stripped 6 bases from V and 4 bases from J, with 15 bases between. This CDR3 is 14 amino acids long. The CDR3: CASRTYGFGYGYTF. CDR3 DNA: TGTGCCAGCAGGACTTACGGGTTCGGCTATGGCTACACCTTC.

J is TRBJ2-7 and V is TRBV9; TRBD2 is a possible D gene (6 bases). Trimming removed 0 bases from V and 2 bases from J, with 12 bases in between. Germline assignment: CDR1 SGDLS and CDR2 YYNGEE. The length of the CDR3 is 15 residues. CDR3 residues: CASSVAASATYEQYF. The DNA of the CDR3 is TGTGCCAGCAGCGTAGCGGCTAGCGCCACCTACGAGCAGTACTTC.

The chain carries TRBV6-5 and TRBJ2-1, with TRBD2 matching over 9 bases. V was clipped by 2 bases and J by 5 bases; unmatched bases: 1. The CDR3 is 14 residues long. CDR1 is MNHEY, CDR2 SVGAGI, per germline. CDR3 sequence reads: CASSYEREDNEQFF. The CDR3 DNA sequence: TGTGCCAGCAGTTACGAGCGGGAGGACAATGAGCAGTTCTTC.

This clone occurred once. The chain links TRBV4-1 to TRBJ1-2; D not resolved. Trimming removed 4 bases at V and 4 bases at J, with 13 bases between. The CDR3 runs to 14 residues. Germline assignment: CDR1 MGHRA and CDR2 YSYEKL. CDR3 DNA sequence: TGCGCCAGCAGCCTGAACCGAAAGACCTATGGCTACACCTTC. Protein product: CASSLNRKTYGYTF.

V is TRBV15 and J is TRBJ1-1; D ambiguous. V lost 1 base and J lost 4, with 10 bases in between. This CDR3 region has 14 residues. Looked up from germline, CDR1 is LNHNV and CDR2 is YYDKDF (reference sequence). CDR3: CATSRARSGTEAFF. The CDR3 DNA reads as TGTGCCACCAGCAGAGCCAGAAGTGGCACTGAAGCTTTCTTT.

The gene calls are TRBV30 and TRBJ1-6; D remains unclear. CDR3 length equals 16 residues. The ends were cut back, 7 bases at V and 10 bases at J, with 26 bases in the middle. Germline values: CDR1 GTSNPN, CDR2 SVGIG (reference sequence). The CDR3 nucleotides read TGTGCCTCGGAGTGGGGTACACTTGAATATGAATCACCCCTCCACTTT. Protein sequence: CASEWGTLEYESPLHF.

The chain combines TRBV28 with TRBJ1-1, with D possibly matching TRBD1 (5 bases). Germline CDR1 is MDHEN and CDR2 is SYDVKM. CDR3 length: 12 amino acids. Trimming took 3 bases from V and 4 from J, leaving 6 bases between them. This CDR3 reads CASSFTGTEAFF. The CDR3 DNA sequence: TGTGCCAGCAGTTTCACAGGCACTGAAGCTTTCTTT.

The DNA of the CDR3 is TGTGCCAGCAGCCGACAGGGGTTGAAGCAGTACTTC. The encoded protein is CASSRQGLKQYF. The chain has TRBV28 and TRBJ2-7, with TRBD1 matching over 8 bases. This CDR3 has 12 amino acids. V lost 6 bases, J lost 8 bases, and 6 bases stayed unmatched. Germline V gene data show CDR1 as MDHEN and CDR2 as SYDVKM.

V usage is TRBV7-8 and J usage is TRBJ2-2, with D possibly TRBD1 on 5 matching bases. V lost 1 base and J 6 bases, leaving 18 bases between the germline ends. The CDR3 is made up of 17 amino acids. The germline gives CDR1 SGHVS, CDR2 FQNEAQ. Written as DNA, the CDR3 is TGTGCCAGCAGCTTAGGGGAAGCAGGGTATCTTCCCGGGGAGCTGTTTTTT. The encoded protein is CASSLGEAGYLPGELFF.

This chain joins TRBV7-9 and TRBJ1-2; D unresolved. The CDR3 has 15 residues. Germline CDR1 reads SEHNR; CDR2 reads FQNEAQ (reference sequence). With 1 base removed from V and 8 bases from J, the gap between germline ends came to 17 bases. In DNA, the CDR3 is TGTGCCAGCAGCTTAGTCCAGTCGGGCGGACTGGGCTACACCTTC. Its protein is CASSLVQSGGLGYTF.

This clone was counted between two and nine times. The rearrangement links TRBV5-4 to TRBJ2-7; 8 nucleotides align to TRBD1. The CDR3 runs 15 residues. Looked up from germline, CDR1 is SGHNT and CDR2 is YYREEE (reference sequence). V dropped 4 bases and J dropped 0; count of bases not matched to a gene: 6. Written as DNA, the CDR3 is TGTGCCAGCAGCCAGGGGGCTAGCTACTCCTACGAGCAGTACTTC. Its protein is CASSQGASYSYEQYF.

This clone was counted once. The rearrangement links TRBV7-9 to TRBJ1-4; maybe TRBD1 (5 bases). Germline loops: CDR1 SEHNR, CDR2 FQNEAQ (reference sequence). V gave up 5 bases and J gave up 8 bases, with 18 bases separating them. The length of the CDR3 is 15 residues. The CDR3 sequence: CASSPLTSWGEKLFF. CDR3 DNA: TGTGCCAGCAGCCCTTTGACCTCCTGGGGGGAAAAACTGTTTTTT.

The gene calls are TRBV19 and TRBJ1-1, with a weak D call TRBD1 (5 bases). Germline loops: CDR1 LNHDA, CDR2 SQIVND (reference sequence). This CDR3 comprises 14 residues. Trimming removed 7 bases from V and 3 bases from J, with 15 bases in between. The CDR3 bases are TGTGCCAGTACCACCCGTTGGGGGGACACTGAAGCTTTCTTT. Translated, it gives CASTTRWGDTEAFF.

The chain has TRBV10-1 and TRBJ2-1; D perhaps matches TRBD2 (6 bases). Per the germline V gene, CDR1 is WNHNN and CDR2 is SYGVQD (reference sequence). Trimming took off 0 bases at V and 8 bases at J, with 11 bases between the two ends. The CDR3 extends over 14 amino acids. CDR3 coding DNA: TGCGCCAGCAGTGAGTCACGGGGGACTGATGAGCAGTTCTTC. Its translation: CASSESRGTDEQFF.

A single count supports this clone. The chain's CDR3 is CASIPGRGLAAYEQYF. CDR3 DNA: TGTGCCAGTATTCCCGGACGGGGACTAGCGGCGTACGAGCAGTACTTC. This chain connects TRBV19 to TRBJ2-7; TRBD2 matches 11 bases. With 7 bases clipped from V and 4 bases from J, the junction kept 12 bases outside the gene matches. This CDR3 has 16 amino acids. Looked up from germline, CDR1 is LNHDA and CDR2 is SQIVND (reference sequence).

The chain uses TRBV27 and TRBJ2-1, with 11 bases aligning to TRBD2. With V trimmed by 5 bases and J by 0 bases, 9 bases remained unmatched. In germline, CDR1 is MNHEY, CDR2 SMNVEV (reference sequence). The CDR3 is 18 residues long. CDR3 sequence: CASSLGTSGAISYNEQFF. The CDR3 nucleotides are TGTGCCAGCAGTCTGGGGACTAGCGGAGCTATCTCCTACAATGAGCAGTTCTTC.